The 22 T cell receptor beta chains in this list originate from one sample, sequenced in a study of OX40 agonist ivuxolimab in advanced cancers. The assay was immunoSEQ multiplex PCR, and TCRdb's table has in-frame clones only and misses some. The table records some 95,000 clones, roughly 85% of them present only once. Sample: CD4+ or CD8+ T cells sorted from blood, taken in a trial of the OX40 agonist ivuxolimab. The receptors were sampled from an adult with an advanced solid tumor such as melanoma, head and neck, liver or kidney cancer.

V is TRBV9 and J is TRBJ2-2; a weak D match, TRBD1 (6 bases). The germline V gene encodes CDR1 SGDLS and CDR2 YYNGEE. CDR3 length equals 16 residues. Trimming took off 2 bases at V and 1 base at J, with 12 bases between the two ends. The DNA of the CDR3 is TGTGCCAGCAGCGTTTCGGCACAGGGGAACACCGGGGAGCTGTTTTTT. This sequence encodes CASSVSAQGNTGELFF.

The CDR3 DNA reads TGTGCCAGCAGCTTAGGCACTAATCAGCCCCAGCATTTT. It encodes CASSLGTNQPQHF. The gene calls are TRBV11-3 and TRBJ1-5; the D is unclear. The V end was cut by 1 base, the J end by 4 bases, with 5 bases between. This CDR3 has 13 residues. Looked up from germline, CDR1 is SGHNT and CDR2 is YENEEA. The full variable domain, in which reference TRBV11-3 and TRBJ1-5 provide the parts outside the CDR3, is EAGVVQSPRYKIIEKKQPVAFWCNPISGHNTLYWYLQNLGQGPELLIRYENEEAVDDSQLPKDRFSAERLKGVDSTLKIQPAELGDSAVYLCASSLGTNQPQHFGDGTRLSIL.

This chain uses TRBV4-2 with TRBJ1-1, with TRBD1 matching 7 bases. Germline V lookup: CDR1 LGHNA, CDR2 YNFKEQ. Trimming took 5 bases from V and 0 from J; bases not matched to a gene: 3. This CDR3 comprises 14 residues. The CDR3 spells CASSSGQMNTEAFF. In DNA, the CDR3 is TGTGCCAGCAGCTCGGGACAGATGAACACTGAAGCTTTCTTT.

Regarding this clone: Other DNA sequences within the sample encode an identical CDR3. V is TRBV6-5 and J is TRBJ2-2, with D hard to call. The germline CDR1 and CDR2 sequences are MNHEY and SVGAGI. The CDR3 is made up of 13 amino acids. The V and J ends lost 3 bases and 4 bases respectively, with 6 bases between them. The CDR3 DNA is TGTGCCAGCAGTTATCCGGGCACCGGGGAGCTGTTTTTT. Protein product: CASSYPGTGELFF.

The CDR3 DNA is TGTGCCAGCAGCTCCCCCGACAGGGGTGAGCAGTTCTTC. Translating gives CASSSPDRGEQFF. This chain joins TRBV28 and TRBJ2-1, with TRBD1 identical over 8 bases. The CDR3 runs to 13 residues. Germline V gives CDR1 MDHEN, CDR2 SYDVKM. The trim removed 6 bases at V and 9 bases at J, leaving 7 bases unmatched.

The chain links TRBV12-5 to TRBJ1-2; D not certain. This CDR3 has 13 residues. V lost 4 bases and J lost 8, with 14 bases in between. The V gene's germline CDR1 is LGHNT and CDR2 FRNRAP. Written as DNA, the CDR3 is TGTGCTAGTGGTTCGGAGCCGCCCAGCGGCTACACCTTC. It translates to CASGSEPPSGYTF.

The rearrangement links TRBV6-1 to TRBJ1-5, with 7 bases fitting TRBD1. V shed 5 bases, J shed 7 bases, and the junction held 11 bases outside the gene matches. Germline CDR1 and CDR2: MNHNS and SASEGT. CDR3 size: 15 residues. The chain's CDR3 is CASSTDPGGLQPQHF. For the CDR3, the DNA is TGTGCCAGCAGTACTGACCCAGGGGGTCTACAGCCCCAGCATTTT.

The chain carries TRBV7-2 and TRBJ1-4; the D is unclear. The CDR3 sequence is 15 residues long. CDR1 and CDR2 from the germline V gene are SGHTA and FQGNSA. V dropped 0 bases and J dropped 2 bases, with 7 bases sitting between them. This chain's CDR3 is CASSLAGGTNEKLFF. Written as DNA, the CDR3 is TGTGCCAGCAGCTTAGCGGGAGGGACTAATGAAAAACTGTTTTTT.

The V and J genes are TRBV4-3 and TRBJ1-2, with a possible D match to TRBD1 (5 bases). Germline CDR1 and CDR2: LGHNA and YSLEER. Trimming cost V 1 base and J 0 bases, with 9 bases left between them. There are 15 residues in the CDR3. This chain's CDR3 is CASSQGARANYGYTF. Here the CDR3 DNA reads TGCGCCAGCAGCCAAGGCGCCAGGGCTAACTATGGCTACACCTTC.

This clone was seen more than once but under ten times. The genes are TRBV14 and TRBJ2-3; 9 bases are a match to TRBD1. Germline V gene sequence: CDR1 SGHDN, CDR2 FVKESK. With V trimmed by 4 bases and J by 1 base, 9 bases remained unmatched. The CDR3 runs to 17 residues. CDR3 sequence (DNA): TGTGCCAGCAGCCGGCCACAGGGGGCGCGGGGCACAGATACGCAGTATTTT. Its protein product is CASSRPQGARGTDTQYF.

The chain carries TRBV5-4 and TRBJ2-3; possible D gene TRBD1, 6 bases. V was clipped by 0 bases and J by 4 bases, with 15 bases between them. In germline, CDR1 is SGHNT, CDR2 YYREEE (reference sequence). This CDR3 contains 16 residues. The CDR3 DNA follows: TGTGCCAGCAGCTTGGGGGGGCCGGGTCGGGCAGATACGCAGTATTTT. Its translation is CASSLGGPGRADTQYF.

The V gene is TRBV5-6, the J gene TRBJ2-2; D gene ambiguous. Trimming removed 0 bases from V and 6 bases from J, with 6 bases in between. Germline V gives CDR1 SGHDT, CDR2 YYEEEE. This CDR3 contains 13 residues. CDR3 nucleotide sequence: TGTGCCAGCAGCTTGGGTGTTGCCGGGGAGCTGTTTTTT. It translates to CASSLGVAGELFF.

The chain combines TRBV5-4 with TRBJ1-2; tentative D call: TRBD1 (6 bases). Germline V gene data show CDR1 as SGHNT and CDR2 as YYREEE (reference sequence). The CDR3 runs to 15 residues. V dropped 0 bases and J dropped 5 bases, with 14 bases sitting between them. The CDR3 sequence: CASSLGGLGTYGYTF. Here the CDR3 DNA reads TGTGCCAGCAGCTTGGGGGGGCTGGGAACGTATGGCTACACCTTC.

The CDR3 bases are TGTGCCAGCAGCCCGGGGACAGGGCAAAATTCACCCCTCCACTTT. Protein product: CASSPGTGQNSPLHF. V and J are TRBV9 and TRBJ1-6; 9 bases are shared with TRBD1. Germline loops: CDR1 SGDLS, CDR2 YYNGEE. The CDR3 covers 15 residues. Trimming removed 4 bases from V and 7 bases from J; junction bases left unmatched: 6.

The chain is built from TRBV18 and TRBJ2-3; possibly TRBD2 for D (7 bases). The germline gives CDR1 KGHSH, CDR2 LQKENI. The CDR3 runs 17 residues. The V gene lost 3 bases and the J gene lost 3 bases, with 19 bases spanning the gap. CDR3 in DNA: TGTGCCAGCTCACCGAATCGGGGGGCGCGTTGGACAGATACGCAGTATTTT. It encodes CASSPNRGARWTDTQYF.

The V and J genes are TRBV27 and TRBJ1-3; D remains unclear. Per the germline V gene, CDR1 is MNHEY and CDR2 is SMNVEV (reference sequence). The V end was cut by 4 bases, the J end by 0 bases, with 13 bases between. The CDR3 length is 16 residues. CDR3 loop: CASSYLDPSSGNTIYF. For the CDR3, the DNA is TGTGCCAGCAGTTACCTTGACCCCAGCTCTGGAAACACCATATATTTT.

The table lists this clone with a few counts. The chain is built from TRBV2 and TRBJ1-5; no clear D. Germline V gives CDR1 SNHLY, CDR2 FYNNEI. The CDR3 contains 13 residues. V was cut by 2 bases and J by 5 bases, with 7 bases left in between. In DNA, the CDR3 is TGTGCCAGCAGTGAATCGGCCTATCAGCCCCAGCATTTT. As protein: CASSESAYQPQHF.

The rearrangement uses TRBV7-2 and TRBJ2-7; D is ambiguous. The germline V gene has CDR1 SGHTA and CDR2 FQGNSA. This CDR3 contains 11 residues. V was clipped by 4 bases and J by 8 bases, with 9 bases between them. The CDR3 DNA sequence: TGTGCCAGCAGCTCGCTTACACAGCAGTACTTC. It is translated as CASSSLTQQYF.

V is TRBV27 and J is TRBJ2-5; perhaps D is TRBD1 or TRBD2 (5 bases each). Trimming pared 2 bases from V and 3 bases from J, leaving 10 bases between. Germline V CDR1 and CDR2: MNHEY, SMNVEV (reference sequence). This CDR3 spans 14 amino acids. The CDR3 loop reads CASSLRGPEETQYF. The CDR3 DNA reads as TGTGCCAGCAGTTTAAGGGGACCTGAAGAGACCCAGTACTTC.

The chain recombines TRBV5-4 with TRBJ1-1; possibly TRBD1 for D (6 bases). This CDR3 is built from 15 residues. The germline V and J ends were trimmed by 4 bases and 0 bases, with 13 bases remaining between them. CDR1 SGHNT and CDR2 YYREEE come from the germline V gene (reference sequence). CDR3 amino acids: CASSREGGMNTEAFF. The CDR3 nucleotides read TGTGCCAGCAGCCGGGAGGGGGGTATGAACACTGAAGCTTTCTTT.

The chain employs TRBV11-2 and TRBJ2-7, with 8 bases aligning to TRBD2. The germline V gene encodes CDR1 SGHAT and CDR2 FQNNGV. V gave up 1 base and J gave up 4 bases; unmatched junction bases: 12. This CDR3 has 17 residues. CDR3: CASSLGTGLAGKYEQYF. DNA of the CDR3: TGTGCCAGCAGCTTAGGGACGGGGCTAGCGGGCAAATACGAGCAGTACTTC.

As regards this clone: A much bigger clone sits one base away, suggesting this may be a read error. CDR3 in amino acids: CASSSGETQYF. The CDR3 DNA is TGTGCCAGCAGTTCGGGAGAGACCCAGTACTTC. This sequence joins TRBV6-5 and TRBJ2-5; no reliable D call. CDR1 and CDR2 from the germline V gene are MNHEY and SVGAGI. The germline V and J ends were trimmed by 4 bases and 4 bases, with 4 bases remaining between them. This CDR3 has 11 residues.